This passage covers 25 T cell receptor beta chains from one sample sequenced in a study of T-cell reconstitution after alpha-beta-depleted transplantation in children. Preparation of the TCRbeta library involved a method that used unique molecular identifiers. TCRdb fed the PCR reads into MiXCR, producing one record per CDR3 protein. The top ten hold roughly a quarter of the sample, which has around 300,000 distinct CDR3 sequences, under 14% seen once. Material: peripheral blood, obtained 180 days after TCRalphabeta/CD19-depleted stem cell transplant. Receptors were obtained from a male patient between 2 and 10 years old who had a stem cell transplant for chronic granulomatous disease, so the T cells may come from the graft donor.

A remark on this clonotype: This may be a read error: a much more frequent sequence differs by one nucleotide. The CDR3 DNA is TGCGCCAGCAGCACACGGGACAGCGGTGGCGACACCTTC. This translates into CASSTRDSGGDTF. The chain is built from TRBV5-1 and TRBJ1-2, with TRBD1 matching over 7 bases. The CDR3 covers 13 residues. Germline V gene lookup returns CDR1 SGHRS and CDR2 YFSETQ.

This clonotype showed up just a few times. V usage is TRBV12-3 or TRBV12-4 and J usage is TRBJ2-1; 10 bases are shared with TRBD1. V lost 7 bases to trimming and J lost 7 bases; unmatched junction nucleotides: 4. The CDR3 contains 13 residues. This CDR3 is CASTLDRGNEQFF. CDR3 bases: TGTGCCAGCACCCTGGACAGGGGGAATGAGCAGTTCTTC.

This clonotype was recorded many times. The chain combines TRBV6-6 with TRBJ2-1; no clear D. CDR3 length: 13 amino acids. V gave up 8 bases and J gave up 6 bases, with 14 bases separating them. CDR1 and CDR2 (germline): MNHNY, SVGAGI (reference sequence). DNA for the CDR3: TGTGCCAGCGGAATGGGATTCTTCAATGAGCAGTTCTTC. Its protein product is CASGMGFFNEQFF.

The table lists this clonotype with many counts. The gene calls are TRBV27 and TRBJ1-5; D ambiguous. Trimming took 4 bases from V and 2 from J, leaving 9 bases between them. Germline assignment: CDR1 MNHEY and CDR2 SMNVEV (reference sequence). The CDR3 is 14 amino acids. CDR3 in amino acids: CASSWGVGNQPQHF. DNA of the CDR3: TGTGCCAGCAGTTGGGGTGTGGGCAATCAGCCCCAGCATTTT.

The V call is TRBV6-1, the J call TRBJ2-5; 13 bases are a match to TRBD2. CDR3 length: 16 amino acids. CDR1 MNHNS and CDR2 SASEGT come from the germline V gene. With 5 bases clipped from V and 5 bases from J, the junction kept 8 bases outside the gene matches. Here the CDR3 DNA reads TGTGCCAGCAGTCAACTAGCGGGGGGGGTGGGGGAGACCCAGTACTTC. Encoded protein: CASSQLAGGVGETQYF.

This chain links TRBV15 with TRBJ2-1; no firm D call. This CDR3 has 14 amino acids. Germline values: CDR1 LNHNV, CDR2 YYDKDF (reference sequence). Trimming pared 3 bases from V and 3 bases from J, leaving 9 bases between. The CDR3 sequence: CATSSGYGYNEQFF. CDR3 DNA sequence: TGTGCCACCAGCAGTGGGTACGGCTACAATGAGCAGTTCTTC.

The chain recombines TRBV29-1 with TRBJ2-1; D is undetermined. This CDR3 has 17 residues. Germline V gene lookup returns CDR1 SQVTM and CDR2 ANQGSEA. The V end lost 2 bases, the J end lost 0 bases, and 17 bases lay between the germline ends. This chain's CDR3 is CSVEIGYKDHSYNEQFF. CDR3 sequence (DNA): TGCAGCGTTGAAATAGGGTACAAGGATCACTCCTACAATGAGCAGTTCTTC.

This clonotype was detected many times. The CDR3 nucleotides read TGTGCCACCAGTGATTTTTCTAGCGGGAGGGCCGCAGATACGCAGTATTTT. Its translation: CATSDFSSGRAADTQYF. This chain uses TRBV24-1 with TRBJ2-3, with TRBD2 matching 12 bases. The ends lost 1 base at V and 4 bases at J; junction bases unmatched: 5. The CDR3 spans 17 residues. CDR1 and CDR2 from the germline V gene are KGHDR and SFDVKD.

Ten or more counts support this clonotype. V and J are TRBV10-3 and TRBJ2-2, with D unclear. CDR1 and CDR2 from the germline V gene are ENHRY and SYGVKD. Trimming pared 2 bases from V and 7 bases from J, leaving 2 bases between. This CDR3 is 11 amino acids long. The DNA for the CDR3 is TGTGCCATCAGTGAGGGCGGGGAGCTGTTTTTT. Its protein product is CAISEGGELFF.

This clonotype was found many times. The chain is built from TRBV5-1 and TRBJ2-7; 8 nucleotides agree with TRBD1. This CDR3 region has 16 residues. Trimming at V came to 3 bases and at J to 0 bases, leaving 8 bases not matched to a gene. CDR1 SGHRS and CDR2 YFSETQ come from the germline V gene. The CDR3 sequence: CASSSQTGDSSYEQYF. Written as DNA, the CDR3 is TGCGCCAGCAGCTCTCAGACAGGGGATAGCTCCTACGAGCAGTACTTC.

This clonotype occurred many times. The genes are TRBV19 and TRBJ2-7; 9 bases match TRBD1. The V segment lost 7 bases and the J segment 4 bases; nucleotides outside the gene matches: 5. Germline loops: CDR1 LNHDA, CDR2 SQIVND (reference sequence). The CDR3 length is 13 residues. The CDR3 DNA sequence: TGTGCCAGTACTACCGGGACAGGGTACGAGCAGTACTTC. The encoded protein is CASTTGTGYEQYF.

Worth noting for this clonotype: This may arise from a read error, as a much more abundant clone is one base away. The rearrangement links TRBV20-1 to TRBJ1-1, with a possible D match to TRBD1 (5 bases). CDR3 length equals 15 residues. The V end lost 5 bases, the J end lost 4 bases, and 20 bases lay between the germline ends. From germline, CDR1 is DFQATT and CDR2 SNEGSKA (reference sequence). The CDR3 coding sequence is TGCAGTGCTGGGGGTGGAAGGGTTTGGTTCACTGAAGCTTTCTTT. It translates to CSAGGGRVWFTEAFF.

This clonotype was counted at least ten times. The rearrangement uses TRBV5-6 and TRBJ1-5; 8 nucleotides agree with TRBD1. The V gene end was trimmed by 4 bases and the J gene end by 6 bases; junction bases not matched to a gene: 3. Germline CDR1 reads SGHDT; CDR2 reads YYEEEE. The CDR3 extends over 13 amino acids. As DNA, the CDR3 is TGTGCCAGCAGCACAGACAGGGGTCAGCCCCAGCATTTT. Its translation: CASSTDRGQPQHF.

This clonotype was counted ten times or more. The chain is built from TRBV10-3 and TRBJ2-3; D may be TRBD1 or TRBD2 (5 bases each). V lost 2 bases to trimming and J lost 2 bases, with 8 bases between them. CDR1 is ENHRY, CDR2 SYGVKD, per germline. The CDR3 contains 14 residues. The CDR3 nucleotides are TGTGCCATCAGTGAGGGGGACCCCACAGATACGCAGTATTTT. Its translation: CAISEGDPTDTQYF.

In its sample, this clonotype was seen many times. The chain joins TRBV20-1 to TRBJ2-7; 12 bases match TRBD2. The junction had 4 bases not matched to a gene; V was cut back by 6 bases and J by 7 bases. Germline CDR1 and CDR2: DFQATT and SNEGSKA (reference sequence). The CDR3 is 12 residues long. The CDR3 loop reads CSARGLAGEQYF. CDR3 nucleotide sequence: TGCAGTGCGAGGGGACTAGCGGGTGAGCAGTACTTC.

This clonotype came up many times. The rearrangement joins TRBV5-5 to TRBJ2-7; unclear D gene. The CDR3 extends over 12 amino acids. In germline, CDR1 is SGHKS, CDR2 YYEKEE (reference sequence). Trimming left V 0 bases short and J 7 bases short, with 8 bases between. Here the CDR3 DNA reads TGTGCCAGCAGCTTGGTCGGAGTTGAGCAGTACTTC. It encodes CASSLVGVEQYF.

The genes are TRBV28 and TRBJ2-3; 8 nucleotides line up with TRBD2. CDR1 MDHEN and CDR2 SYDVKM come from the germline V gene. This CDR3 is 14 amino acids long. The trim removed 8 bases at V and 3 bases at J, leaving 7 bases unmatched. The CDR3 DNA follows: TGTGCCAGCCGTCAGGCGGGAGGAACAGATACGCAGTATTTT. Translated, it gives CASRQAGGTDTQYF. Full variable domain (remainder filled in from reference TRBV28 and TRBJ2-3): DVKVTQSSRYLVKRTGEKVFLECVQDMDHENMFWYRQDPGLGLRLIYFSYDVKMKEKGDIPEGYSVSREKKERFSLILESASTNQTSMYLCASRQAGGTDTQYFGPGTRLTVL.

This clonotype was seen many times. The V gene is TRBV7-8, the J gene TRBJ2-7; 9 bases are a match to TRBD2. Trimming took 1 base from V and 6 from J; bases not matched to a gene: 10. This CDR3 is built from 16 residues. In germline, CDR1 is SGHVS, CDR2 FQNEAQ. CDR3 protein: CASSLVSGGGAGEQYF. CDR3 nucleotides: TGTGCCAGCAGCTTAGTGTCGGGCGGGGGGGCCGGCGAGCAGTACTTC. The full variable domain, with the rest looked up from reference TRBV7-8 and TRBJ2-7, is GAGVSQSPRYKVAKRGQDVALRCDPISGHVSLFWYQQALGQGPEFLTYFQNEAQLDKSGLPSDRFFAERPEGSVSTLKIQRTQQEDSAVYLCASSLVSGGGAGEQYFGPGTRLTVT.

Comments on this clonotype: A clone one base away is much larger, so this may be a read error. The chain combines TRBV11-2 with TRBJ1-4; D may be TRBD1 (6 bases). Germline V gene lookup returns CDR1 SGHAT and CDR2 FQNNGV. CDR3 length equals 16 residues. This CDR3 reads CASSPGTTATNEKLIF. The CDR3, as DNA: TGTGCCAGCAGCCCCGGGACAACAGCAACTAATGAAAAACTGATTTTT.

The table lists this clonotype with a few counts. This chain uses TRBV6-5 with TRBJ2-2; weak D call: TRBD1 (6 bases). Trimming shortened V by 1 base and J by 0 bases, and 12 bases separated the two germline ends. This CDR3 comprises 17 residues. CDR1 and CDR2 from the germline V gene are MNHEY and SVGAGI. The DNA of the CDR3 is TGTGCCAGCAGTTACTTCAGGACAGACGCGAACACCGGGGAGCTGTTTTTT. This codes for CASSYFRTDANTGELFF.

This clonotype was recorded at least ten times. The rearrangement uses TRBV10-3 and TRBJ2-7; 7 nucleotides match TRBD1. V dropped 1 base and J dropped 4; count of bases not matched to a gene: 4. Germline V gene lookup returns CDR1 ENHRY and CDR2 SYGVKD. The CDR3 has 14 amino acids. DNA for the CDR3: TGTGCCATCAGTGAGTTGGGACAGAGGTACGAGCAGTACTTC. This codes for CAISELGQRYEQYF.

The table lists this clonotype with a count of one. A much larger clone differs from this one at a single base, so this may be a read error. The rearrangement joins TRBV12-3 or TRBV12-4 to TRBJ2-7; unclear D gene. The CDR3 is made up of 13 amino acids. CDR3 sequence: CASSRRTEYEPYF. The CDR3 DNA follows: TGTGCCAGCAGCCGGCGGACCGAATACGAGCCGTACTTC.

This clonotype has a count of ten or more. This chain connects TRBV28 to TRBJ2-1; the D is unclear. This CDR3 region has 18 residues. Per the germline V gene, CDR1 is MDHEN and CDR2 is SYDVKM. V lost 3 bases, J lost 0 bases, and 18 bases lay in between. CDR3 nucleotide sequence: TGTGCCAGCAGTTTCCCCCCCCGGTTTGCTTACTCCTACAATGAGCAGTTCTTC. Amino acids: CASSFPPRFAYSYNEQFF.

In its sample, this clonotype was seen many times. V and J are TRBV12-3 or TRBV12-4 and TRBJ2-1; 7 bases align to TRBD2. V shed 1 base, J shed 4 bases, and the junction held 7 bases outside the gene matches. CDR3 length equals 16 residues. The CDR3 bases are TGTGCCAGCAGTTTAGAGGCGGGAGTAAAGTACAATGAGCAGTTCTTC. Protein sequence: CASSLEAGVKYNEQFF.

At least ten counts were recorded for this clonotype. CDR3 DNA sequence: TGTGCCAGCTCAGAGGACAGGGTGGGAAGGAACACTGAAGCTTTCTTT. This encodes CASSEDRVGRNTEAFF. The V gene is TRBV18, the J gene TRBJ1-1, with 8 positions matching TRBD1. There are 16 residues in the CDR3. CDR1 is KGHSH, CDR2 LQKENI, per germline. V gave up 5 bases and J gave up 1 base; unmatched junction bases: 9.